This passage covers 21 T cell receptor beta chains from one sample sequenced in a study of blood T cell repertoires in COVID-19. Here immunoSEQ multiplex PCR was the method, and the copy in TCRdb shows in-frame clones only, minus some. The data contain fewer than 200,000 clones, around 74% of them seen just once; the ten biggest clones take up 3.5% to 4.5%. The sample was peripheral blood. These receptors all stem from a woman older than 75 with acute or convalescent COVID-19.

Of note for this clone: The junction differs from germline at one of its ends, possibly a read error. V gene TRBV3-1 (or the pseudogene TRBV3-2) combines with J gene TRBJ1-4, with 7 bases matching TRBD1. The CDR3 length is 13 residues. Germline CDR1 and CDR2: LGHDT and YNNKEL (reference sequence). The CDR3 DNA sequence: TGTGCCAGCGGGACAGCTATTAATCAAAAACTGTTTTTT. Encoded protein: CASGTAINQKLFF.

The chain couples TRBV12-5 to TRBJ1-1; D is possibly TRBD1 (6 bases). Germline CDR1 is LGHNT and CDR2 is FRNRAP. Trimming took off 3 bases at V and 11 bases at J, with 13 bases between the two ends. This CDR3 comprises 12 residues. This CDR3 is CASGFQGNLAFF. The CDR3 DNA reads TGTGCTAGTGGTTTTCAGGGGAATTTGGCTTTCTTT.

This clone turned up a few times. The CDR3 DNA reads as TGTGCCAGCTCACCAGGAGGGATTGTCCAGTATTTT. It yields the protein CASSPGGIVQYF. The rearrangement links TRBV18 to TRBJ2-3; TRBD2 is a possible D gene (6 bases). There are 12 residues in the CDR3. Germline V gives CDR1 KGHSH, CDR2 LQKENI. Trimming stripped 2 bases from V and 12 bases from J, with 12 bases between. Variable domain in full (rest from reference TRBV18 and TRBJ2-3): NAGVMQNPRHLVRRRGQEARLRCSPMKGHSHVYWYRQLPEEGLKFMVYLQKENIIDESGMPKERFSAEFPKEGPSILRIQQVVRGDSAAYFCASSPGGIVQYFGPGTRLTVL.

The CDR3 coding sequence is TGTGCCAGTAGTACCCGGAGAGACTGGCATGGCTACACCTTC. Amino acid sequence: CASSTRRDWHGYTF. The chain uses TRBV19 and TRBJ1-2; unclear D gene. The CDR3 spans 14 residues. Trimming shortened V by 4 bases and J by 6 bases, and 15 bases separated the two germline ends. The germline CDR1 and CDR2 sequences are LNHDA and SQIVND (reference sequence).

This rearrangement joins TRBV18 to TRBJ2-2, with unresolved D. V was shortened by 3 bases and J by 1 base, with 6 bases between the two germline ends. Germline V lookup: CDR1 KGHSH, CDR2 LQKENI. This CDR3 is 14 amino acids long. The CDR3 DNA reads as TGTGCCAGCTCACCGGGCCTGAACACCGGGGAGCTGTTTTTT. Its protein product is CASSPGLNTGELFF.

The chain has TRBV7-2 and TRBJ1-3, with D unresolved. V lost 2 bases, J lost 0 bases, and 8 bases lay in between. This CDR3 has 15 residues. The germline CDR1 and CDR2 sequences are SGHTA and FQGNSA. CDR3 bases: TGTGCCAGCAGCTTAAGTTCACTCTCTGGAAACACCATATATTTT. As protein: CASSLSSLSGNTIYF.

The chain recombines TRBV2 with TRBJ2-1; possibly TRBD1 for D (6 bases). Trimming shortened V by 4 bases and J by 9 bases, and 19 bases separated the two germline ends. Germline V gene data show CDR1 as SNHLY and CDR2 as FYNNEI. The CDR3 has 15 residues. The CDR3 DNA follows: TGTGCCAGCAGTGGTTGGGGGACATTTTCTAGTGAGCAGTTCTTC. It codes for CASSGWGTFSSEQFF.

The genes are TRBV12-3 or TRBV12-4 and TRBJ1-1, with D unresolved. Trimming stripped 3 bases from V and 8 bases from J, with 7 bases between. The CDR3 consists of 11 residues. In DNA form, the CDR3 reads TGTGCCAGCAGTTTTCCGGGAGAAGCTTTCTTT. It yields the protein CASSFPGEAFF.

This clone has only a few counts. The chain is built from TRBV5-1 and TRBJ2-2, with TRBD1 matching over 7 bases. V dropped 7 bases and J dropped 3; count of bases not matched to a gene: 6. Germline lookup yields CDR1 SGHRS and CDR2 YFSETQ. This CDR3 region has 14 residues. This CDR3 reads CASRQGSDTGELFF. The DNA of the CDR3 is TGCGCCAGCCGACAGGGAAGTGACACCGGGGAGCTGTTTTTT.

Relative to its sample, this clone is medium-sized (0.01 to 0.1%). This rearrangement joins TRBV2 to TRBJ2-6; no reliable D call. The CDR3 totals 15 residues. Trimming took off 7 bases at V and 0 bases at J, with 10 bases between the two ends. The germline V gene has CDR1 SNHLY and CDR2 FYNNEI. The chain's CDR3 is CASTMRYSGANVLTF. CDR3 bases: TGTGCCAGCACTATGCGGTACTCTGGGGCCAACGTCCTGACTTTC. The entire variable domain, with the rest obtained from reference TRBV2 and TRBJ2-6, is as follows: EPEVTQTPSHQVTQMGQEVILRCVPISNHLYFYWYRQILGQKVEFLVSFYNNEISEKSEIFDDQFSVERPDGSNFTLKIRSTKLEDSAMYFCASTMRYSGANVLTFGAGSRLTVL.

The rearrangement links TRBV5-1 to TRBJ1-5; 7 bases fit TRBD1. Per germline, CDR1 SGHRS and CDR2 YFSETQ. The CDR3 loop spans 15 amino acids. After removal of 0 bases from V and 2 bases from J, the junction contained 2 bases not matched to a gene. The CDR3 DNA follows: TGCGCCAGCAGCTTGGCCGGACAGGGCAATCAGCCCCAGCATTTT. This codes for CASSLAGQGNQPQHF.

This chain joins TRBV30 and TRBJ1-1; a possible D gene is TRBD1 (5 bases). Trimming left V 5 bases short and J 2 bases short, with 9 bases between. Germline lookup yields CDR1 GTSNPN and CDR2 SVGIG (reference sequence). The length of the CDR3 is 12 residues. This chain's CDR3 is CAWGGGNTEAFF. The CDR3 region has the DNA TGTGCCTGGGGCGGGGGAAACACTGAAGCTTTCTTT.

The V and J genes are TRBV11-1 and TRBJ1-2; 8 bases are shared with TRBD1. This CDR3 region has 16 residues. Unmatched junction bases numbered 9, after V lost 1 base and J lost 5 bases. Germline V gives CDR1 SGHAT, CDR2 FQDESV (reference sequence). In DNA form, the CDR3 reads TGTGCCAGCAGCTTAGGGGCACGGACAGGGCAGTATGGCTACACCTTC. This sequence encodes CASSLGARTGQYGYTF.

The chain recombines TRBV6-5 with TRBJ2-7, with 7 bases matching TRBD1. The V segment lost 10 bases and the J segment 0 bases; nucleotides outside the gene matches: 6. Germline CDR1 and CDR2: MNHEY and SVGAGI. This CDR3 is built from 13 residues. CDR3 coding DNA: TGTGCCACCGCCGGGACAGACTCCTACGAGCAGTACTTC. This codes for CATAGTDSYEQYF.

CDR3 sequence: CASSTGQGPPNEQFF. The CDR3 DNA reads TGTGCCAGCAGCACGGGACAGGGACCACCCAATGAGCAGTTCTTC. The chain couples TRBV7-9 to TRBJ2-1; TRBD1 agrees at 9 bases. Trimming cost V 5 bases and J 6 bases; bases outside gene matches: 8. This CDR3 is 15 amino acids long. The germline CDR1 and CDR2 sequences are SEHNR and FQNEAQ (reference sequence).

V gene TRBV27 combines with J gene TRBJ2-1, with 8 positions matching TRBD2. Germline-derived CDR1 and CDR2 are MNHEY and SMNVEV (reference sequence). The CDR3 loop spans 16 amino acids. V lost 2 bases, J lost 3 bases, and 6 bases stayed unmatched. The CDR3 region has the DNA TGTGCCAGCAGTTTACGGACTAGCCTGTACTACAATGAGCAGTTCTTC. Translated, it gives CASSLRTSLYYNEQFF.

The CDR3 protein is CASTPGGGGNQPQHF. The CDR3 DNA reads TGTGCCAGCACCCCGGGAGGGGGGGGCAATCAGCCCCAGCATTTT. The chain is built from TRBV28 and TRBJ1-5; D perhaps matches TRBD1 (6 bases). Trimming stripped 7 bases from V and 2 bases from J, with 15 bases between. Germline lookup yields CDR1 MDHEN and CDR2 SYDVKM. The CDR3 is 15 residues long. The variable domain in full, with the rest retrieved from reference TRBV28 and TRBJ1-5, is DVKVTQSSRYLVKRTGEKVFLECVQDMDHENMFWYRQDPGLGLRLIYFSYDVKMKEKGDIPEGYSVSREKKERFSLILESASTNQTSMYLCASTPGGGGNQPQHFGDGTRLSIL.

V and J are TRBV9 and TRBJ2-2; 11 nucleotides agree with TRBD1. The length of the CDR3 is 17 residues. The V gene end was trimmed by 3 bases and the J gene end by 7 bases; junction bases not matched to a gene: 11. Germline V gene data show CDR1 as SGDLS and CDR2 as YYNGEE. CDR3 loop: CASSASRDRGFGGELFF. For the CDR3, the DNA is TGTGCCAGCAGCGCTAGCCGGGACAGGGGGTTTGGCGGGGAGCTGTTTTTT. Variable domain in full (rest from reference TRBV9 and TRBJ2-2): DSGVTQTPKHLITATGQRVTLRCSPRSGDLSVYWYQQSLDQGLQFLIQYYNGEERAKGNILERFSAQQFPDLHSELNLSSLELGDSALYFCASSASRDRGFGGELFFGEGSRLTVL.

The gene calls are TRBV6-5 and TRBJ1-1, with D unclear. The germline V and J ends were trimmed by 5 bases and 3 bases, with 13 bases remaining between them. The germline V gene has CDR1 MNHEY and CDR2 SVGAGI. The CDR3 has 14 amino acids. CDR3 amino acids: CASSPRSADTEAFF. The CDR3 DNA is TGTGCCAGCAGTCCGAGATCAGCGGACACTGAAGCTTTCTTT.

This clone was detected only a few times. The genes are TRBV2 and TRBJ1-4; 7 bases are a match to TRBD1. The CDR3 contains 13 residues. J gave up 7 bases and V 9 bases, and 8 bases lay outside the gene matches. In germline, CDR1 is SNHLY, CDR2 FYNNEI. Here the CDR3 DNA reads TGTGCCAGGACGACAGGGCGGGGTGAAAAACTGTTTTTT. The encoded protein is CARTTGRGEKLFF.

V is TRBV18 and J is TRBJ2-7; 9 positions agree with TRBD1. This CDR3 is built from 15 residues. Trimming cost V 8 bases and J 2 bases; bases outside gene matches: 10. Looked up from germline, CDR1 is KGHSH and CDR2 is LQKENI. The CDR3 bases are TGTGCCAGCCATTCGCGGGACAGGGCTCCCTACGAGCAGTACTTC. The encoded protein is CASHSRDRAPYEQYF.